What follows are 23 T cell receptor beta chains derived from one specimen sequenced in a study of blood T cell repertoires in COVID-19. Sequenced by immunoSEQ multiplex PCR; TCRdb stores in-frame clones only, minus some. The sample shows roughly 88,000 clones, 75% to 95% of them seen only once. Specimen: peripheral blood. These receptors were collected from a woman in her forties or fifties in a cohort sampled during active COVID-19.

The chain carries TRBV30 and TRBJ2-7, with no clear D. Germline V CDR1 and CDR2: GTSNPN, SVGIG (reference sequence). This CDR3 has 12 residues. V dropped 1 base and J dropped 4 bases, with 8 bases sitting between them. As DNA, the CDR3 is TGTGCCTGGAGTGGGTCAGGATACGAGCAGTACTTC. Amino acid sequence: CAWSGSGYEQYF.

The chain carries TRBV3-1 (or the pseudogene TRBV3-2) and TRBJ2-5; TRBD2 might be the D (6 bases). Germline loops: CDR1 LGHDT, CDR2 YNNKEL (reference sequence). V was shortened by 1 base and J by 5 bases, with 14 bases between the two germline ends. The CDR3 covers 15 residues. CDR3 residues: CASSQGFSRGETQYF. The CDR3 nucleotides are TGTGCCAGCAGCCAAGGTTTCTCCCGGGGGGAGACCCAGTACTTC.

The chain has TRBV3-1 (or the pseudogene TRBV3-2) and TRBJ1-4; D is undetermined. The germline V gene has CDR1 LGHDT and CDR2 YNNKEL (reference sequence). The CDR3 is 13 residues long. The V and J ends lost 1 base and 8 bases respectively, with 8 bases between them. The CDR3 spells CASSQAREEKLFF. In DNA form, the CDR3 reads TGTGCCAGCAGCCAAGCGCGGGAGGAAAAACTGTTTTTT.

This chain's CDR3 is CASSDRGTNTEAFF. The CDR3 DNA reads TGTGCCAGCAGTGATCGGGGAACTAACACTGAAGCTTTCTTT. The V and J genes are TRBV6-1 and TRBJ1-1; D remains ambiguous. V was pared by 3 bases and J by 2 bases, with 10 bases between. The CDR3 is 14 residues long. CDR1 and CDR2 from the germline V gene are MNHNS and SASEGT.

V and J are TRBV7-3 and TRBJ2-6; 7 nucleotides match TRBD1. CDR1 SGHTA and CDR2 FQGTGA come from the germline V gene. This CDR3 region has 16 residues. Germline trimming cut 1 base from V and 5 bases from J; bases unmatched to any gene: 5. Written as DNA, the CDR3 is TGTGCCAGCAGCTTAATGGGGACAGTCCGGGCCAACGTCCTGACTTTC. Encoded protein: CASSLMGTVRANVLTF.

This chain connects TRBV28 to TRBJ2-1; no reliable D call. This CDR3 contains 11 residues. In germline, CDR1 is MDHEN, CDR2 SYDVKM. The ends were cut back, 6 bases at V and 8 bases at J, with 8 bases in the middle. The CDR3 sequence is CASRSRDEQFF. CDR3 in DNA: TGTGCCAGCAGATCTCGGGATGAGCAGTTCTTC.

This clone was detected only once. The chain's CDR3 is CASSILTGTGSSNEQFF. In DNA form, the CDR3 reads TGTGCCAGCAGCATACTAACCGGGACAGGGTCTTCAAATGAGCAGTTCTTC. This chain joins TRBV5-4 and TRBJ2-1; 9 bases are a match to TRBD1. The length of the CDR3 is 17 residues. The V segment lost 4 bases and the J segment 7 bases; nucleotides outside the gene matches: 15. Looked up from germline, CDR1 is SGHNT and CDR2 is YYREEE (reference sequence).

V gene TRBV6-1 combines with J gene TRBJ2-1, with 9 nucleotides matching TRBD2. Germline V gives CDR1 MNHNS, CDR2 SASEGT. The length of the CDR3 is 15 residues. J lost 5 bases, V lost 2 bases, and 4 bases had no gene match. CDR3 nucleotide sequence: TGTGCCAGCAGTGAAAATCTAGCGGGGAACAATGAGCAGTTCTTC. Translation gives CASSENLAGNNEQFF.

The chain recombines TRBV24-1 with TRBJ2-2, with TRBD2 matching over 13 bases. Germline-derived CDR1 and CDR2 are KGHDR and SFDVKD. The length of the CDR3 is 18 residues. V lost 4 bases and J lost 3; bases outside the gene matches: 7. CDR3 sequence (DNA): TGTGCCACCAGTGACCCTGGACTAGCGGGAGCCCACACCGGGGAGCTGTTTTTT. It is translated as CATSDPGLAGAHTGELFF.

The chain is built from TRBV6-5 and TRBJ2-7, with a weak D call TRBD1 (6 bases). Germline CDR1 reads MNHEY; CDR2 reads SVGAGI. This CDR3 is built from 14 residues. V was shortened by 5 bases and J by 2 bases, with 13 bases between the two germline ends. The CDR3: CASSTNRVAYEQYF. The CDR3 nucleotides are TGTGCCAGCAGTACTAACAGGGTAGCCTACGAGCAGTACTTC.

The chain combines TRBV2 with TRBJ1-1, with 8 bases fitting TRBD1. The length of the CDR3 is 15 residues. The trim removed 7 bases at V and 4 bases at J, leaving 11 bases unmatched. Germline CDR1 is SNHLY and CDR2 is FYNNEI. As DNA, the CDR3 is TGTGCCAGCATCAAAGGGACAGGTTGGAGCACTGAAGCTTTCTTT. This encodes CASIKGTGWSTEAFF.

The V and J genes are TRBV29-1 and TRBJ1-1, with a possible D match to TRBD1 (6 bases). Germline CDR1 and CDR2: SQVTM and ANQGSEA. V was cut by 6 bases and J by 0 bases, with 11 bases left in between. This CDR3 contains 13 residues. CDR3 residues: CSVGGQLNTEAFF. As DNA, the CDR3 is TGCAGCGTGGGTGGACAGCTGAACACTGAAGCTTTCTTT.

The chain combines TRBV27 with TRBJ2-7; a weak D match, TRBD1 (6 bases). This CDR3 has 13 amino acids. The V gene's germline CDR1 is MNHEY and CDR2 SMNVEV (reference sequence). Trimming left V 2 bases short and J 2 bases short, with 7 bases between. The CDR3: CASSLPGAYEQYF. CDR3 coding DNA: TGTGCCAGCAGTTTACCAGGGGCCTACGAGCAGTACTTC.

The rearrangement links TRBV7-8 to TRBJ2-7, with D possibly matching TRBD1 (5 bases). Germline CDR1 reads SGHVS; CDR2 reads FQNEAQ. Trimming removed 1 base at V and 5 bases at J, with 15 bases between. The CDR3 runs 15 residues. The CDR3 DNA sequence: TGTGCCAGCAGCTTAGGAGGACACGAACGGGACGAGCAGTACTTC. It codes for CASSLGGHERDEQYF.

This clone was observed a few times. This sequence joins TRBV4-1 and TRBJ2-1; TRBD2 agrees at 8 bases. Germline V gene sequence: CDR1 MGHRA, CDR2 YSYEKL. This CDR3 contains 16 residues. Trimming removed 6 bases from V and 6 bases from J; junction bases left unmatched: 13. The CDR3 DNA sequence: TGCGCCAGCAGTCTGATCCTAGCGGGTCTACGCAATGAGCAGTTCTTC. Residues: CASSLILAGLRNEQFF.

In DNA, the CDR3 is TGTGCCAGTAGTCCCGCACGGTCTAATGAAAAACTGTTTTTT. Its translation: CASSPARSNEKLFF. The chain links TRBV19 to TRBJ1-4; D ambiguous. Per germline, CDR1 LNHDA and CDR2 SQIVND (reference sequence). Trimming stripped 5 bases from V and 3 bases from J, with 10 bases between. This CDR3 is 14 amino acids long. Full variable domain (rest looked up from reference TRBV19 and TRBJ1-4): DGGITQSPKYLFRKEGQNVTLSCEQNLNHDAMYWYRQDPGQGLRLIYYSQIVNDFQKGDIAEGYSVSREKKESFPLTVTSAQKNPTAFYLCASSPARSNEKLFFGSGTQLSVL.

The chain is built from TRBV29-1 and TRBJ1-4, with 10 bases aligning to TRBD1. CDR3 size: 15 residues. With 7 bases clipped from V and 0 bases from J, the junction kept 5 bases outside the gene matches. Germline V gene sequence: CDR1 SQVTM, CDR2 ANQGSEA. CDR3: CSAMGQGTTNEKLFF. CDR3 nucleotide sequence: TGCAGCGCTATGGGACAGGGGACAACTAATGAAAAACTGTTTTTT.

This clone was observed a few times. The chain joins TRBV6-5 to TRBJ1-6; 8 bases line up with TRBD1. V lost 7 bases and J lost 10; bases outside the gene matches: 6. Looked up from germline, CDR1 is MNHEY and CDR2 is SVGAGI. This CDR3 has 13 residues. This chain's CDR3 is CASIPSGGSPLHF. CDR3 in DNA: TGTGCCAGCATCCCCTCAGGGGGCTCACCCCTCCACTTT.

The chain has TRBV19 and TRBJ2-4; no clear D. Trimming took 1 base from V and 0 from J, leaving 10 bases between them. The CDR3 is made up of 16 amino acids. The germline V gene encodes CDR1 LNHDA and CDR2 SQIVND (reference sequence). The CDR3 sequence is CASSIGGLLAKNIQYF. The CDR3 DNA reads as TGTGCCAGTAGTATAGGAGGATTACTAGCCAAAAACATTCAGTACTTC.

CDR3 DNA: TGTGCCAGCAGCTATGGGACTAACGAGCAGTACTTC. Residues: CASSYGTNEQYF. The V call is TRBV28, the J call TRBJ2-7; 7 nucleotides agree with TRBD2. The CDR3 has 12 amino acids. CDR1 and CDR2 from the germline V gene are MDHEN and SYDVKM. Trimming at V came to 6 bases and at J to 5 bases, leaving 4 bases not matched to a gene.

The gene calls are TRBV19 and TRBJ1-6; no clear D. Per germline, CDR1 LNHDA and CDR2 SQIVND (reference sequence). The CDR3 sequence is 15 residues long. V lost 3 bases and J 7 bases, leaving 13 bases between the germline ends. The CDR3 DNA reads TGTGCCAGTAGTATTAGAGCTCGTTTCAATTCACCCCTCCACTTT. Residues: CASSIRARFNSPLHF.

The chain carries TRBV3-1 (or the pseudogene TRBV3-2) and TRBJ1-3; 8 positions agree with TRBD1. The J segment lost 3 bases and the V segment lost 4 bases, leaving 2 bases of the junction unmatched. This CDR3 region has 14 residues. The germline V gene encodes CDR1 LGHDT and CDR2 YNNKEL (reference sequence). CDR3 sequence reads: CASSPRGLGNTIYF. CDR3 sequence (DNA): TGTGCCAGCAGCCCCAGGGGGCTTGGAAACACCATATATTTT.

The genes are TRBV2 and TRBJ2-1; 10 nucleotides align to TRBD2. With 6 bases clipped from V and 0 bases from J, the junction kept 14 bases outside the gene matches. The CDR3 consists of 19 residues. Looked up from germline, CDR1 is SNHLY and CDR2 is FYNNEI. The CDR3 nucleotides are TGTGCCAGCAGCCACCCTGGGGGGACTAGCGCCCTCTCCTACAATGAGCAGTTCTTC. Translated, it gives CASSHPGGTSALSYNEQFF.